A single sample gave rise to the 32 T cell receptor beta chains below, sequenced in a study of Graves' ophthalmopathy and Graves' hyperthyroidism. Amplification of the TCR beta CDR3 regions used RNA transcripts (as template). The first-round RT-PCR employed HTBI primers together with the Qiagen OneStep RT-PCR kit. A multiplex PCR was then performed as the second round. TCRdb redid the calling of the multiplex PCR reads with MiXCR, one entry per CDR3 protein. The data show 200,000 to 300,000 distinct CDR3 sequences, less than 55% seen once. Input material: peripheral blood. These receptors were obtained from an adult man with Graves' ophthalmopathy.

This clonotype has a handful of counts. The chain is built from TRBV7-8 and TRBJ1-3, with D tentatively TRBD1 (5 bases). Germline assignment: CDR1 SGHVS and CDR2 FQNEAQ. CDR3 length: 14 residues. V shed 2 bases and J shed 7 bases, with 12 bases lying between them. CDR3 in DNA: TGTGCCAGCAGCTTAAACCCAGGGAGGAACACCATATATTTT. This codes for CASSLNPGRNTIYF.

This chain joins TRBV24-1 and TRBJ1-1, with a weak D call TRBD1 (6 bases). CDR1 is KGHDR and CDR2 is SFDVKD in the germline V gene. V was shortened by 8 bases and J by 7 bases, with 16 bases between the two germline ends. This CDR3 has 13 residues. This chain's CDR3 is CATTEGGGGEAFF. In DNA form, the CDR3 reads TGTGCCACCACCGAAGGGGGGGGCGGTGAAGCTTTCTTT.

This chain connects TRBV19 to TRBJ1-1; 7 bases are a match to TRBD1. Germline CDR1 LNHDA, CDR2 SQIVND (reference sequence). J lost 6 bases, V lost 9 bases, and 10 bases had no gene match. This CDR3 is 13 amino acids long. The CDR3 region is CASSETGIAEAFF. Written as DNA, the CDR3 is TGTGCCAGCAGCGAGACAGGGATCGCTGAAGCTTTCTTT.

CDR3 bases: TGTGCCAGCAGGGGGGATTCGGGGTATAATTCACCCCTCCACTTT. It translates to CASRGDSGYNSPLHF. The J gene is TRBJ1-6, the V gene TRBV9, with a tentative D call TRBD1 (5 bases). V was pared by 5 bases and J by 4 bases, with 13 bases between. CDR3 length equals 15 residues. Germline V gives CDR1 SGDLS, CDR2 YYNGEE.

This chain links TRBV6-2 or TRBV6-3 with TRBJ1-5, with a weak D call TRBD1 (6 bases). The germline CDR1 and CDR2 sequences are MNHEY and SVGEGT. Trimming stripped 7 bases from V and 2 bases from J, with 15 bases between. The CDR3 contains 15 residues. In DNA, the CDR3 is TGTGCCAGCACCAAACAGGGAAGTGGCAATCAGCCCCAGCATTTT. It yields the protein CASTKQGSGNQPQHF.

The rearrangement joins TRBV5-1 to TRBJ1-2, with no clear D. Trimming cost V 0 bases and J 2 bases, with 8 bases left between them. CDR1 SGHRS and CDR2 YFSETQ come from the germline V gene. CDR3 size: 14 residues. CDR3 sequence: CASSLDVGNYGYTF. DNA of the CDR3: TGCGCCAGCAGCTTGGATGTGGGAAACTATGGCTACACCTTC.

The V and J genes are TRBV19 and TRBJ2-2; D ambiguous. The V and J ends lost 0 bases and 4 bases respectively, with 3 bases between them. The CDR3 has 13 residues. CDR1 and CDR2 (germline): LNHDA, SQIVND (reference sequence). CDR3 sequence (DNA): TGTGCCAGTAGTATAGATTTCACCGGGGAGCTGTTTTTT. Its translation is CASSIDFTGELFF.

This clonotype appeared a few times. In DNA form, the CDR3 reads TGCAGTGCTAGTCTTCCCGGGACAATGAACACTGAAGCTTTCTTT. Its translation is CSASLPGTMNTEAFF. The chain couples TRBV20-1 to TRBJ1-1, with D tentatively TRBD1 (6 bases). Germline-derived CDR1 and CDR2 are DFQATT and SNEGSKA (reference sequence). V was trimmed by 3 bases and J by 0 bases, leaving 14 bases between them. The CDR3 length is 15 residues.

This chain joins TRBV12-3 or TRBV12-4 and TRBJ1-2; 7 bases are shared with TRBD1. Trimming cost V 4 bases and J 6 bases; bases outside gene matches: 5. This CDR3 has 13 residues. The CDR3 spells CASSYRGRDGYTF. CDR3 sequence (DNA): TGTGCCAGCAGTTACAGGGGAAGGGATGGCTACACCTTC.

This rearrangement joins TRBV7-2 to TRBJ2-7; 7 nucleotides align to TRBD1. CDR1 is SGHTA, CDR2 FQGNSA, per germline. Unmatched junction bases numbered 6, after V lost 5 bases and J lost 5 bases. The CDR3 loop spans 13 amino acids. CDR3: CASSTRQGDEQYF. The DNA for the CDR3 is TGTGCCAGCAGCACCCGACAGGGAGACGAGCAGTACTTC. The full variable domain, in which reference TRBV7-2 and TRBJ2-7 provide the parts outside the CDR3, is GAGVSQSPSNKVTEKGKDVELRCDPISGHTALYWYRQSLGQGLEFLIYFQGNSAPDKSGLPSDRFSAERTGGSVSTLTIQRTQQEDSAVYLCASSTRQGDEQYFGPGTRLTVT.

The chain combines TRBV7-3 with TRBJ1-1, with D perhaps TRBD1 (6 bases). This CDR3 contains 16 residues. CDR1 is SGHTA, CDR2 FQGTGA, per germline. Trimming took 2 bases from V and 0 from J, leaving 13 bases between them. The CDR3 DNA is TGTGCCAGCAGCTTACGAGGGGACACCCTGAACACTGAAGCTTTCTTT. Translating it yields CASSLRGDTLNTEAFF.

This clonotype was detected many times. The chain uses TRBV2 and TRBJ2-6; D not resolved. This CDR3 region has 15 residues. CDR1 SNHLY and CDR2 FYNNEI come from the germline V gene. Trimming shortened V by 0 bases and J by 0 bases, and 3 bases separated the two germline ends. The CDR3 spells CASSEAFSGANVLTF. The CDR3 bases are TGTGCCAGCAGTGAAGCGTTCTCTGGGGCCAACGTCCTGACTTTC.

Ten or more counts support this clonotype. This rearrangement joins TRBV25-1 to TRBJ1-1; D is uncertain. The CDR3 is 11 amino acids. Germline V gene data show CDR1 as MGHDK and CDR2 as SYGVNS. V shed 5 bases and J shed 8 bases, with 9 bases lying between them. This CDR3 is CASSFPLEAFF. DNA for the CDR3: TGTGCCAGCAGTTTTCCCTTAGAAGCTTTCTTT. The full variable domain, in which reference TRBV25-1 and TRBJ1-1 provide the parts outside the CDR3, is EADIYQTPRYLVIGTGKKITLECSQTMGHDKMYWYQQDPGMELHLIHYSYGVNSTEKGDLSSESTVSRIRTEHFPLTLESARPSHTSQYLCASSFPLEAFFGQGTRLTVV.

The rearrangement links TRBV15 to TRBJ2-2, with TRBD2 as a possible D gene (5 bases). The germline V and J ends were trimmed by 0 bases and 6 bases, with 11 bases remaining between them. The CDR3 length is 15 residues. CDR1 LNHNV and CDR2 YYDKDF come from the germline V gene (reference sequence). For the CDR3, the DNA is TGTGCCACCAGCAGAGATACCGGGATCGCCGGGGAGCTGTTTTTT. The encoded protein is CATSRDTGIAGELFF.

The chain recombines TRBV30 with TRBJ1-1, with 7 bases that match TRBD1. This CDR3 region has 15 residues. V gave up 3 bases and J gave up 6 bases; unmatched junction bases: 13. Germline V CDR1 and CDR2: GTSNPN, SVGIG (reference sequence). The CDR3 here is CAWSATLPGGPEAFF. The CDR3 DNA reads TGTGCCTGGAGCGCAACCCTCCCAGGGGGACCTGAAGCTTTCTTT. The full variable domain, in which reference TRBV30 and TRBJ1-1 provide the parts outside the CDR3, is SQTIHQWPATLVQPVGSPLSLECTVEGTSNPNLYWYRQAAGRGLQLLFYSVGIGQISSEVPQNLSASRPQDRQFILSSKKLLLSDSGFYLCAWSATLPGGPEAFFGQGTRLTVV.

For the CDR3, the DNA is TGTGCCAGCAGCTCCTCGGGAGGGAGCTCCTACGAGCAGTACTTC. Translation: CASSSSGGSSYEQYF. The gene calls are TRBV5-8 and TRBJ2-7, with 8 bases aligning to TRBD2. CDR1 is SGHTS, CDR2 YDEGEE, per germline. This CDR3 contains 15 residues. V lost 3 bases, J lost 0 bases, and 5 bases stayed unmatched.

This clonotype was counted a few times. CDR3 bases: TGTGCCAGCGGAGGGGCGCAGAGTGAACGCTCTGGAAACACCATATATTTT. It is translated as CASGGAQSERSGNTIYF. This chain uses TRBV6-6 with TRBJ1-3; possible D gene TRBD1, 5 bases. CDR3 length: 17 residues. Germline CDR1 reads MNHNY; CDR2 reads SVGAGI (reference sequence). Trimming removed 8 bases at V and 0 bases at J, with 20 bases between.

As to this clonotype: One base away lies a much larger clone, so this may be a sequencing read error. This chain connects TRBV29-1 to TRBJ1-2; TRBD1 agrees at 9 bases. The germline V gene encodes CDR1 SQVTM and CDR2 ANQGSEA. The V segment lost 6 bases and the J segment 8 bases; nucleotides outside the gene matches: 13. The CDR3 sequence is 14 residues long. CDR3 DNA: TGCAGCGTGGAGACCAGGACAGGGGAGGAAGGCTACACCTTC. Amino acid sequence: CSVETRTGEEGYTF.

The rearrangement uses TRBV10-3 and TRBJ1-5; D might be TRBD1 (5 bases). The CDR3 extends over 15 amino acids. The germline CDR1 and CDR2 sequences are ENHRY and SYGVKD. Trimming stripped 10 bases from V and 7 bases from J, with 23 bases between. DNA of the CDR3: TGTGCCAGCAGGCCACTCTGGGGAAAGGGGCAGCCCCAGCATTTT. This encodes CASRPLWGKGQPQHF.

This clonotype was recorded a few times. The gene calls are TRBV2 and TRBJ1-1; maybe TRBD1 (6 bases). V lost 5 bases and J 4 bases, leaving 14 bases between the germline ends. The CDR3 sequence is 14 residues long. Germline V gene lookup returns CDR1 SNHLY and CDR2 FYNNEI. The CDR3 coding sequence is TGTGCCAGCAGTTATACAGGGCAGGGCACTGAAGCTTTCTTT. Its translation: CASSYTGQGTEAFF. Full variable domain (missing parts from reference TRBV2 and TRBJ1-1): EPEVTQTPSHQVTQMGQEVILRCVPISNHLYFYWYRQILGQKVEFLVSFYNNEISEKSEIFDDQFSVERPDGSNFTLKIRSTKLEDSAMYFCASSYTGQGTEAFFGQGTRLTVV.

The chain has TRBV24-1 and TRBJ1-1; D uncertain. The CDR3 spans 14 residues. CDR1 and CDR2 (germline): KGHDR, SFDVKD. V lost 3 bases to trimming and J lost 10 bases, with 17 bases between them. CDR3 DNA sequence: TGTGCCACCAGTGATCAGACAAGATTTCCTCCAGCTTTCTTT. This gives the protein CATSDQTRFPPAFF.

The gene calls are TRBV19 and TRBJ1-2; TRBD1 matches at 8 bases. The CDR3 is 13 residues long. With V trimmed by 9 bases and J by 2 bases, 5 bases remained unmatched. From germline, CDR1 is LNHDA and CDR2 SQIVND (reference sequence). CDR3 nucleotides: TGTGCCAGCCTGACAGGGGCGAACTATGGCTACACCTTC. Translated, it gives CASLTGANYGYTF.

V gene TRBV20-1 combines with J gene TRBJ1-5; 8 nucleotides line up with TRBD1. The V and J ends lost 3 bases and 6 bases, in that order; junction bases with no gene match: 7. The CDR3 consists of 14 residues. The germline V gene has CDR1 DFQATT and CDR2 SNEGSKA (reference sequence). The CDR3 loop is CSASAGGPIQPQHF. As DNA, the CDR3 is TGCAGTGCTAGTGCAGGGGGCCCTATTCAGCCCCAGCATTTT.

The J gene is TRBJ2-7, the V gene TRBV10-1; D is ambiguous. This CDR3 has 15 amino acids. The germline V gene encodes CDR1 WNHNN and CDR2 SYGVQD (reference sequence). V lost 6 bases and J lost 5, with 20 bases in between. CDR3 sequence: CASSSSVPSIDEQYF. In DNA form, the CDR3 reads TGCGCCAGCAGCTCCTCCGTCCCTTCGATTGACGAGCAGTACTTC.

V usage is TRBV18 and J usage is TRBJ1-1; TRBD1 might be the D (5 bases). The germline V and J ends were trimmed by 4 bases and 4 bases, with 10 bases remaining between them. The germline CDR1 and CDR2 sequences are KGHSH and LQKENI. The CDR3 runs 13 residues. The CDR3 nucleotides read TGTGCCAGCTCACGGGACCCGTCCACTGAAGCTTTCTTT. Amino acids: CASSRDPSTEAFF. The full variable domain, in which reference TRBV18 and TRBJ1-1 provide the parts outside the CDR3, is NAGVMQNPRHLVRRRGQEARLRCSPMKGHSHVYWYRQLPEEGLKFMVYLQKENIIDESGMPKERFSAEFPKEGPSILRIQQVVRGDSAAYFCASSRDPSTEAFFGQGTRLTVV.

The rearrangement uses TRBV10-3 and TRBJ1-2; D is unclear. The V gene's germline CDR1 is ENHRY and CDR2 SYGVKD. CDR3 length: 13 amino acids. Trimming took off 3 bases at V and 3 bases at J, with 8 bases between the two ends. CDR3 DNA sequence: TGTGCCATCAGTGATTCCGGGGACTATGGCTACACCTTC. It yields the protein CAISDSGDYGYTF.

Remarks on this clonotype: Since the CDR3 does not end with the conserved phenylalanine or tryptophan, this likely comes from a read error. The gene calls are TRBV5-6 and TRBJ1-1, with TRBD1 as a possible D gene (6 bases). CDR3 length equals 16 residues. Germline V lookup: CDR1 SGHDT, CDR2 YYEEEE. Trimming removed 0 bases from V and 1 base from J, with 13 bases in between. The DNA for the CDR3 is TGTGCCAGCAGCTTGGTCGGGGGGCTTTCGAACACTGAAGCTTTCTCT. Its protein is CASSLVGGLSNTEAFS.

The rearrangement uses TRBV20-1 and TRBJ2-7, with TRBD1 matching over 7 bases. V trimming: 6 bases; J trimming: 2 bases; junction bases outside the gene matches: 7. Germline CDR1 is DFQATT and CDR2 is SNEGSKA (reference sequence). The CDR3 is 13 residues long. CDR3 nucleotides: TGCAGTGCCGCGACAGGGCTGCCCTACGAGCAGTACTTC. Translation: CSAATGLPYEQYF.

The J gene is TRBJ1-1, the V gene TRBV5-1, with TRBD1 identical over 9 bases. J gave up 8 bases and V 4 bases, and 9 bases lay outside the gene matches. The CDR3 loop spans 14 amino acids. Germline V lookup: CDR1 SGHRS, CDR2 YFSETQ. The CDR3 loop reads CASSVGGDREEAFF. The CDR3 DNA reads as TGCGCCAGCAGCGTGGGGGGGGACAGGGAAGAAGCTTTCTTT.

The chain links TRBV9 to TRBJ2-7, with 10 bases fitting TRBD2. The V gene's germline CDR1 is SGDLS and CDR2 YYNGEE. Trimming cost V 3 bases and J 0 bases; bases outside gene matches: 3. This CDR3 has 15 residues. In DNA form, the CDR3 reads TGTGCCAGCAGCGAGGGACTAGCGAACTCCTACGAGCAGTACTTC. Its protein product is CASSEGLANSYEQYF.

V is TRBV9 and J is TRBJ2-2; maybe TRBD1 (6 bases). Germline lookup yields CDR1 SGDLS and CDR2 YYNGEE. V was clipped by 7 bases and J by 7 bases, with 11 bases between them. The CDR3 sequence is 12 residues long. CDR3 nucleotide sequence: TGTGCCAGCGGCCCCAGGGGCGGGGAGCTGTTTTTT. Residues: CASGPRGGELFF.

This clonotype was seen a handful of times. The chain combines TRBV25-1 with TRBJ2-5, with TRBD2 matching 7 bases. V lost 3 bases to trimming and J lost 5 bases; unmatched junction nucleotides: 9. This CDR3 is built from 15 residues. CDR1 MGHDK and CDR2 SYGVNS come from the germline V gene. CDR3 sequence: CASSERGPGGETQYF. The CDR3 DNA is TGTGCCAGCAGTGAGCGGGGCCCCGGGGGGGAGACCCAGTACTTC.